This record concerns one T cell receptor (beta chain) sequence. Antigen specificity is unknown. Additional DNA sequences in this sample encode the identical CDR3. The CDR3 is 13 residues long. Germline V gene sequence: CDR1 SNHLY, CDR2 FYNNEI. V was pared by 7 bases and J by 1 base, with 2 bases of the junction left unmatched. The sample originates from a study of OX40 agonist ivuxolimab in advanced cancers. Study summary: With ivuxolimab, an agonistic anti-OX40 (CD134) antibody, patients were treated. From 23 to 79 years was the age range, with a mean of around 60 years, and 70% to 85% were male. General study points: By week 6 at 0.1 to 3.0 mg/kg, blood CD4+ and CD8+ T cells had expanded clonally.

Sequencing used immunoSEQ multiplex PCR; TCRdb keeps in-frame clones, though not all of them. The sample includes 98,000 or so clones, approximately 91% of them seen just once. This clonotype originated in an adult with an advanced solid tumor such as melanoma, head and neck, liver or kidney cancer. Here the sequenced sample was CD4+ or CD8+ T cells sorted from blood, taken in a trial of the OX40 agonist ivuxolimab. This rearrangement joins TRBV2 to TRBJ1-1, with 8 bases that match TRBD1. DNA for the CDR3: TGTGCCAGCACCGGGACAGGGAACACTGAAGCTTTCTTT. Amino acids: CASTGTGNTEAFF.